A single sample is the source of the 8 T cell receptor beta chains below, sequenced in a study of blood T cell repertoires in COVID-19. Here immunoSEQ multiplex PCR was the method, and the copy in TCRdb shows in-frame clones only, minus some. The sample includes approximately 110,000 clones, approximately 85% of them seen just once. Sample: peripheral blood. These receptors were obtained from a woman aged 80 or over with COVID-19, enrolled during active disease.

The chain is built from TRBV28 and TRBJ2-3; 7 bases are shared with TRBD1. With 3 bases clipped from V and 2 bases from J, the junction kept 5 bases outside the gene matches. Looked up from germline, CDR1 is MDHEN and CDR2 is SYDVKM. CDR3 length equals 15 residues. The CDR3 DNA reads TGTGCCAGCAGTTTCAGGGACAGAGCCACAGATACGCAGTATTTT. Translation gives CASSFRDRATDTQYF.

This sequence joins TRBV4-2 and TRBJ1-4; TRBD1 agrees at 9 bases. CDR1 and CDR2 from the germline V gene are LGHNA and YNFKEQ. The CDR3 sequence is 16 residues long. V lost 3 bases to trimming and J lost 0 bases; unmatched junction nucleotides: 2. The CDR3 loop reads CASSQTGGATNEKLFF. DNA of the CDR3: TGTGCCAGCAGCCAGACAGGGGGTGCAACTAATGAAAAACTGTTTTTT.

CDR3 in DNA: TGTGCCAGCAGCTTAGAGAGGGAGGAGACCCAGTACTTC. Translation gives CASSLEREETQYF. The chain carries TRBV7-3 and TRBJ2-5; maybe TRBD2 (5 bases). V was shortened by 2 bases and J by 5 bases, with 9 bases between the two germline ends. CDR3 size: 13 residues. CDR1 and CDR2 (germline): SGHTA, FQGTGA.

This chain uses TRBV7-2 with TRBJ2-3; 8 bases agree with TRBD1. This CDR3 has 14 amino acids. CDR1 is SGHTA and CDR2 is FQGNSA in the germline V gene. Trimming at V came to 5 bases and at J to 3 bases, leaving 4 bases not matched to a gene. CDR3 loop: CASSDGQGTDTQYF. The CDR3 DNA is TGTGCCAGCAGCGATGGACAGGGAACAGATACGCAGTATTTT.

The rearrangement links TRBV7-2 to TRBJ2-1; 14 nucleotides align to TRBD2. The CDR3 covers 14 residues. Per the germline V gene, CDR1 is SGHTA and CDR2 is FQGNSA. The V gene end was trimmed by 5 bases and the J gene end by 10 bases; junction bases not matched to a gene: 4. This CDR3 reads CASSVRTSGGEQFF. CDR3 DNA sequence: TGTGCCAGCAGCGTCCGGACTAGCGGGGGGGAGCAGTTCTTC.

This clone was detected once. CDR3 nucleotides: TGTGCCAGCAGCTTGACTAGCGGGAGTTCCGGGGAGCTGTTTTTT. This gives the protein CASSLTSGSSGELFF. The chain uses TRBV5-4 and TRBJ2-2, with TRBD2 matching 11 bases. The CDR3 runs 15 residues. CDR1 and CDR2 (germline): SGHNT, YYREEE (reference sequence). Trimming cost V 1 base and J 6 bases; bases outside gene matches: 2.

V is TRBV5-6 and J is TRBJ2-7, with 9 bases lining up with TRBD1. The germline gives CDR1 SGHDT, CDR2 YYEEEE. The CDR3 has 14 amino acids. V gave up 1 base and J gave up 6 bases; unmatched junction bases: 5. CDR3 nucleotides: TGTGCCAGCAGCTTGTTACAGGGGGCAGGCGAGCAGTACTTC. It encodes CASSLLQGAGEQYF.

The chain couples TRBV7-3 to TRBJ1-1; D ambiguous. Germline V gene lookup returns CDR1 SGHTA and CDR2 FQGTGA. Trimming removed 0 bases from V and 1 base from J, with 9 bases in between. The length of the CDR3 is 15 residues. CDR3 in amino acids: CASSLTAGENTEAFF. The CDR3 DNA sequence: TGTGCCAGCAGCTTAACAGCAGGTGAGAACACTGAAGCTTTCTTT. Complete variable domain (other parts from reference TRBV7-3 and TRBJ1-1): GAGVSQTPSNKVTEKGKYVELRCDPISGHTALYWYRQSLGQGPEFLIYFQGTGAADDSGLPNDRFFAVRPEGSVSTLKIQRTERGDSAVYLCASSLTAGENTEAFFGQGTRLTVV.